This T cell receptor beta chain was captured in a study of CD8+CD57+ T cells in acquired aplastic anemia. The wider study: Around 11 million reads, on average, were obtained for CD4+ cells from healthy donors.

The study, taken as a whole, reports: Researchers report that 25 to 35 CD8+ CDR3 sequences appeared in both patients and controls.

On this clonotype: Its specificity is unknown.

TCR beta VDJ and CDR3 profiling used genomic DNA as template. TCRdb called the reads again in MiXCR, with one record for every CDR3 protein. This table has some 120,000 distinct CDR3 sequences, 48% appearing once. CDR3 length equals 15 residues. V lost 0 bases and J lost 2; bases outside the gene matches: 3. Per the germline V gene, CDR1 is SGHRS and CDR2 is YFSETQ. The TCR sequence derives from a human donor in good health, serving as a control. Input material: sorted CD4+, CD8+, or CD8+CD57+ T cells (not recorded which) from PBMCs. The J gene is TRBJ2-7, the V gene TRBV5-1; TRBD1 matches 9 bases. CDR3 sequence: CASSLDGQGTYEQYF. DNA for the CDR3: TGCGCCAGCAGCTTGGACGGACAGGGGACCTACGAGCAGTACTTC.